This T cell receptor beta chain was recovered during a study of cytomegalovirus exposure and HLA in healthy donors. Study details: The 120 or so validation repertoires used a platform that matched the one used for the roughly 700 first-cohort repertoires, as a later analysis reported. Study conclusions and caveats: Many donors carried some public TCRs, although rarity characterized most TCR sequences. Some 150 TCR beta chains were listed as cytomegalovirus-associated.

Method: immunoSEQ multiplex PCR; TCRdb's copy keeps in-frame clones and lacks some. The data contain some 170,000 clones, around nine tenths of them singletons. This clone was seen a single time. Its antigen is unidentified. The J segment lost 4 bases and the V segment lost 6 bases, leaving 2 bases of the junction unmatched. Per germline, CDR1 MNHNS and CDR2 SASEGT. The CDR3 has 14 amino acids. V gene TRBV6-1 combines with J gene TRBJ2-1, with 11 bases matching TRBD2. Sequencing was done on a sample of PBMCs. This TCR came from a young man in good health and CMV-seropositive. CDR3: CASRGLAEYNEQFF. CDR3 nucleotides: TGTGCCAGCAGGGGACTAGCGGAGTACAATGAGCAGTTCTTC.